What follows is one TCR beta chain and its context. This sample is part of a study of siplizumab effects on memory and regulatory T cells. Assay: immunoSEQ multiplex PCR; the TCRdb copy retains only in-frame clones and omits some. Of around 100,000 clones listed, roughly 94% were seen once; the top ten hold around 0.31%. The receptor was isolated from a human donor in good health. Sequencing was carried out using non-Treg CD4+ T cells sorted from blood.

The CDR3 nucleotides are TGTGCCAGCAGCCAAGGGCAGCGCCAGAACACCGGGGAGCTGTTTTTT. Translating it yields CASSQGQRQNTGELFF. The genes are TRBV5-4 and TRBJ2-2; D gene ambiguous. Trimming pared 4 bases from V and 1 base from J, leaving 14 bases between. CDR1 SGHNT and CDR2 YYREEE come from the germline V gene (reference sequence). The CDR3 has 16 amino acids.